This T cell receptor (beta chain) is from a study of CD8 T cells in Susac syndrome. RNA, at about 0.5 to 1 ug, was reverse transcribed with random hexamers. Amplification of TCR beta CDR3 by immunoSEQ multiplex PCR spanned 54 Vbeta and 13 Jbeta. Each CDR3 protein is one row after TCRdb ran MiXCR on the immunoSEQ multiplex PCR reads. The sample has under 200,000 distinct CDR3 sequences, roughly nine tenths seen once. The sample consisted of CD4+ T cells from PBMCs. The receptor's source is a human donor with Susac syndrome.

The CDR3 protein is CASILDWTHDSYEQYF. The CDR3 DNA reads TGTGCCAGCATCCTAGACTGGACTCACGATAGCTACGAGCAGTACTTC. The chain couples TRBV21-1 to TRBJ2-7; TRBD2, the D gene given by the table, was not confirmed from the DNA. TRBV21-1 is an annotated pseudogene. CDR3 size: 16 residues.